This T cell receptor beta chain was captured in a study of CD8 T cells in ankylosing spondylitis. Germline V gives CDR1 SQVTM, CDR2 ANQGSEA. The CDR3 runs to 19 residues. V was clipped by 2 bases and J by 0 bases; unmatched bases: 16. TCRdb re-analysed the 5' RACE reads in MiXCR, keeping a single row per CDR3 protein. In the table there are about 250,000 distinct CDR3 sequences, about 20% of which are singletons. This clonotype was observed many times. As yet, its antigen is unknown. Study-wide points: Seemingly distinctive of ankylosing spondylitis blood was a TCR beta motif formed by eight highly homologous variants.

The sequenced sample was blood, either unsorted or a sorted T cell fraction (not recorded which). The TCR was taken from a male donor with ankylosing spondylitis or in good health (not recorded which). J is TRBJ2-5 and V is TRBV29-1, with 9 bases aligning to TRBD2. For the CDR3, the DNA is TGCAGCGTTGAACCTCTCGCGGGAGGGCCAGGGGGGTACCAAGAGACCCAGTACTTC. Its translation is CSVEPLAGGPGGYQETQYF.